These 31 T cell receptor beta chains share one sample of origin, sequenced in a study of PD-1 and CTLA-4 blockade in melanoma. Sequenced by immunoSEQ multiplex PCR; TCRdb stores in-frame clones only, minus some. Of tens of thousands of clones in the sample, about 85% are singletons; the top ten hold more than 5.5%. The starting material was CD8+ T cells from peripheral blood, obtained from a patient given anti-PD-1 treatment. These receptors came from a human donor with melanoma.

V and J are TRBV21-1 and TRBJ1-5; TRBD1 was called by the table and not checked on the DNA. TRBV21-1 is described as a pseudogene. This CDR3 has 18 residues. The CDR3 DNA is TGTGCCAGCAGCAACGGGCAGGGGGTAAGGAGAGGCAATCAGCCCCAGCATTTT. Translation: CASSNGQGVRRGNQPQHF.

The rearrangement links TRBV4-3 to TRBJ2-3, with a possible D match to TRBD1 (5 bases). V dropped 3 bases and J dropped 0 bases, with 13 bases sitting between them. Looked up from germline, CDR1 is LGHNA and CDR2 is YSLEER. The CDR3 length is 16 residues. CDR3 nucleotides: TGCGCCAGCAGCCAGGCCGATGGGGCCAGCACAGATACGCAGTATTTT. This sequence encodes CASSQADGASTDTQYF.

This chain joins TRBV27 and TRBJ2-7; D assignment may be TRBD1 or TRBD2 (5 bases each). The CDR3 is made up of 13 amino acids. The germline CDR1 and CDR2 sequences are MNHEY and SMNVEV (reference sequence). V was cut by 5 bases and J by 3 bases, with 11 bases left in between. The CDR3 is CASSPGPLYEQYF. The CDR3 bases are TGTGCCAGCAGTCCGGGGCCCCTCTACGAGCAGTACTTC.

The chain carries TRBV10-3 and TRBJ1-6; possible D gene TRBD1, 6 bases. V lost 2 bases and J 7 bases, leaving 18 bases between the germline ends. Germline CDR1 reads ENHRY; CDR2 reads SYGVKD. This CDR3 has 17 residues. As DNA, the CDR3 is TGTGCCATCAGTGAGGCCGACAGGATGGGCCTCAATTCACCCCTCCACTTT. Residues: CAISEADRMGLNSPLHF.

The genes are TRBV7-9 and TRBJ2-7; 10 bases align to TRBD1. Germline V gene sequence: CDR1 SEHNR, CDR2 FQNEAQ (reference sequence). The CDR3 sequence is 15 residues long. With 4 bases clipped from V and 5 bases from J, the junction kept 8 bases outside the gene matches. The DNA for the CDR3 is TGTGCCAGCAGCTCTCCCGGGACAGGGGTACACGAGCAGTACTTC. Its protein product is CASSSPGTGVHEQYF.

This sequence joins TRBV7-9 and TRBJ2-1, with a possible D match to TRBD2 (5 bases). This CDR3 spans 13 amino acids. Looked up from germline, CDR1 is SEHNR and CDR2 is FQNEAQ (reference sequence). V lost 5 bases and J 9 bases, leaving 14 bases between the germline ends. The CDR3 DNA sequence: TGTGCCAGCAGCCCACGAGGGAAGGCTGAGCAGTTCTTC. Protein product: CASSPRGKAEQFF.

The chain recombines TRBV7-2 with TRBJ1-6; D uncertain. Germline V CDR1 and CDR2: SGHTA, FQGNSA. The CDR3 extends over 19 amino acids. V lost 5 bases and J 6 bases, leaving 26 bases between the germline ends. CDR3 bases: TGTGCCAGCAGCCGCACAGCATATCCATCGTATGTCGGTAATTCACCCCTCCACTTT. Protein sequence: CASSRTAYPSYVGNSPLHF. Using reference TRBV7-2 and TRBJ1-6 for the parts outside the CDR3, the full variable domain is GAGVSQSPSNKVTEKGKDVELRCDPISGHTALYWYRQSLGQGLEFLIYFQGNSAPDKSGLPSDRFSAERTGGSVSTLTIQRTQQEDSAVYLCASSRTAYPSYVGNSPLHFGNGTRLTVT.

The rearrangement uses TRBV7-2 and TRBJ1-1; weak D call: TRBD1 (6 bases). Between the trimmed V and J ends, which lost 4 bases and 0 bases, there was a span of 6 bases. The germline V gene has CDR1 SGHTA and CDR2 FQGNSA. The CDR3 length is 13 residues. CDR3 loop: CASSYRVNTEAFF. The CDR3, as DNA: TGTGCCAGCAGCTACAGGGTGAACACTGAAGCTTTCTTT.

This chain uses TRBV13 with TRBJ2-3; TRBD1 matches at 7 bases. CDR1 and CDR2 (germline): PRHDT, FYEKMQ (reference sequence). The junction had 14 bases not matched to a gene; V was cut back by 3 bases and J by 2 bases. This CDR3 is 18 amino acids long. CDR3 DNA: TGTGCCAGCAGCTTTTCCCTGAAGGAGACAGGGTACACAGATACGCAGTATTTT. Translating it yields CASSFSLKETGYTDTQYF.

The V and J genes are TRBV9 and TRBJ2-1; D gene ambiguous. Trimming left V 0 bases short and J 0 bases short, with 7 bases between. CDR3 length equals 15 residues. Germline V gene sequence: CDR1 SGDLS, CDR2 YYNGEE. Here the CDR3 reads CASSVEDGSYNEQFF. DNA of the CDR3: TGTGCCAGCAGCGTAGAAGACGGCTCCTACAATGAGCAGTTCTTC.

This clone was seen a handful of times. The chain has TRBV6-6 and TRBJ1-4; TRBD1 might be the D (6 bases). The CDR3 is made up of 15 amino acids. V lost 5 bases and J 4 bases, leaving 14 bases between the germline ends. The germline V gene encodes CDR1 MNHNY and CDR2 SVGAGI (reference sequence). The CDR3 region has the DNA TGTGCCAGCAGTCCCTTCAGGGGCCTTAATGAAAAACTGTTTTTT. Translation gives CASSPFRGLNEKLFF.

This sequence joins TRBV5-4 and TRBJ2-1, with 8 positions matching TRBD2. CDR1 and CDR2 (germline): SGHNT, YYREEE (reference sequence). V lost 1 base and J lost 6; bases outside the gene matches: 3. The CDR3 consists of 14 residues. The CDR3 here is CASSLQRGSNEQFF. DNA of the CDR3: TGTGCCAGCAGCTTGCAGCGGGGGTCCAATGAGCAGTTCTTC.

This clone is a singleton in its sample. The J gene is TRBJ2-1, the V gene TRBV6-6, with a tentative D call TRBD2 (6 bases). The length of the CDR3 is 14 residues. Trimming removed 6 bases from V and 4 bases from J, with 13 bases in between. Germline loops: CDR1 MNHNY, CDR2 SVGAGI (reference sequence). The CDR3 sequence is CASSPRDLYNEQFF. Here the CDR3 DNA reads TGTGCCAGCAGCCCACGGGACTTGTACAATGAGCAGTTCTTC.

V usage is TRBV5-6 and J usage is TRBJ2-7; D might be TRBD2 (5 bases). CDR3 length: 15 amino acids. Germline CDR1 reads SGHDT; CDR2 reads YYEEEE. With 4 bases removed from V and 6 bases from J, the gap between germline ends came to 20 bases. CDR3 sequence: CASSRSISGGIEQYF. DNA for the CDR3: TGTGCCAGCAGCCGATCTATCTCAGGAGGCATCGAGCAGTACTTC.

V is TRBV6-2 or TRBV6-3 and J is TRBJ1-5; 9 nucleotides align to TRBD1. The CDR3 is 14 amino acids. The germline CDR1 and CDR2 sequences are MNHEY and SVGEGT. The trim removed 6 bases at V and 6 bases at J, leaving 6 bases unmatched. The CDR3 nucleotides are TGTGCCAGCAGCCTACAGGGGGCAAGTCAGCCCCAGCATTTT. It is translated as CASSLQGASQPQHF.

The chain recombines TRBV4-2 with TRBJ2-1, with a tentative D call TRBD2 (6 bases). This CDR3 is 18 amino acids long. V lost 1 base and J 4 bases, leaving 20 bases between the germline ends. The germline CDR1 and CDR2 sequences are LGHNA and YNFKEQ. CDR3 sequence (DNA): TGTGCCAGCAGCCAAGTTTCGGACTGGGAGGTTGGTTACAATGAGCAGTTCTTC. Translation: CASSQVSDWEVGYNEQFF.

The V gene is TRBV5-1, the J gene TRBJ2-7; 8 bases line up with TRBD1. The CDR3 sequence is 13 residues long. The V gene's germline CDR1 is SGHRS and CDR2 YFSETQ. The junction had 5 bases not matched to a gene; V was cut back by 5 bases and J by 4 bases. CDR3 region: CASSSGQVYEQYF. The CDR3 DNA reads TGCGCCAGCAGTTCGGGACAGGTTTACGAGCAGTACTTC.

This clone was detected only once. The chain combines TRBV5-1 with TRBJ2-1; possibly TRBD2 for D (7 bases). Germline V gene lookup returns CDR1 SGHRS and CDR2 YFSETQ. This CDR3 comprises 14 residues. Trimming removed 0 bases at V and 10 bases at J, with 14 bases between. CDR3 protein: CASSLERGGREQFF. CDR3 nucleotides: TGCGCCAGCAGCTTGGAAAGGGGGGGCCGAGAGCAGTTCTTC.

The genes are TRBV3-1 (or the pseudogene TRBV3-2) and TRBJ1-2; D is undetermined. The V end was cut by 1 base, the J end by 8 bases, with 11 bases between. Germline values: CDR1 LGHDT, CDR2 YNNKEL (reference sequence). This CDR3 is 13 amino acids long. This CDR3 is CASSQVNGLGYTF. CDR3 nucleotide sequence: TGTGCCAGCAGCCAAGTGAATGGGTTGGGCTACACCTTC.

This chain connects TRBV4-1 to TRBJ1-1; D is perhaps TRBD1 (5 bases). This CDR3 spans 13 amino acids. Germline V gene lookup returns CDR1 MGHRA and CDR2 YSYEKL. Between the trimmed V and J ends, which lost 4 bases and 4 bases, there was a span of 10 bases. CDR3 protein: CASSPRDLTEAFF. The CDR3 DNA follows: TGCGCCAGCAGCCCTCGGGACCTCACTGAAGCTTTCTTT.

This chain uses TRBV5-1 with TRBJ1-5, with TRBD1 matching 7 bases. Germline V gene sequence: CDR1 SGHRS, CDR2 YFSETQ. V lost 0 bases to trimming and J lost 1 base; unmatched junction nucleotides: 19. The CDR3 length is 21 residues. The CDR3 nucleotides are TGCGCCAGCAGCTTGGTGCCCTTAGACAGGGATCCTTCGTACAGCAATCAGCCCCAGCATTTT. It translates to CASSLVPLDRDPSYSNQPQHF.

The CDR3 sequence is CATSRSGTQPQHF. The CDR3 DNA reads TGTGCCACCAGCAGATCAGGGACTCAGCCCCAGCATTTT. The chain links TRBV15 to TRBJ1-5; tentative D call: TRBD1 (5 bases). The CDR3 has 13 amino acids. Trimming left V 2 bases short and J 6 bases short, with 8 bases between. Germline values: CDR1 LNHNV, CDR2 YYDKDF (reference sequence).

The chain is built from TRBV2 and TRBJ2-3; D is unclear. This CDR3 is built from 14 residues. V dropped 4 bases and J dropped 4 bases, with 12 bases sitting between them. CDR1 and CDR2 (germline): SNHLY, FYNNEI. In DNA, the CDR3 is TGTGCCAGCAGTGTTGGATCAGCAGCAGATACGCAGTATTTT. Protein sequence: CASSVGSAADTQYF. Filled out from reference TRBV2 and TRBJ2-3, the complete variable domain reads EPEVTQTPSHQVTQMGQEVILRCVPISNHLYFYWYRQILGQKVEFLVSFYNNEISEKSEIFDDQFSVERPDGSNFTLKIRSTKLEDSAMYFCASSVGSAADTQYFGPGTRLTVL.

This clone was seen once. This rearrangement joins TRBV11-2 to TRBJ2-2; the D gene is possibly TRBD2 (6 bases). The CDR3 consists of 16 residues. Germline CDR1 reads SGHAT; CDR2 reads FQNNGV. Trimming cost V 5 bases and J 1 base, with 14 bases left between them. The CDR3 bases are TGTGCCAGCAGCCGCCGAGGGACTTTGAACACCGGGGAGCTGTTTTTT. Its protein is CASSRRGTLNTGELFF.

This clone has a handful of counts. In nucleotides, the CDR3 is TGTGCCAGCAGCTTGGGCCGGGGCCTAGCGGGCGAGCAGTACTTC. As protein: CASSLGRGLAGEQYF. The rearrangement joins TRBV5-4 to TRBJ2-7, with 8 bases lining up with TRBD2. The CDR3 is 15 amino acids. The germline V gene has CDR1 SGHNT and CDR2 YYREEE (reference sequence). V trimming: 0 bases; J trimming: 6 bases; junction bases outside the gene matches: 8.

The V and J genes are TRBV28 and TRBJ1-1, with 7 bases matching TRBD1. This CDR3 is built from 15 residues. Trimming at V came to 8 bases and at J to 0 bases, leaving 9 bases not matched to a gene. Germline assignment: CDR1 MDHEN and CDR2 SYDVKM. The CDR3 spells CASDKGGQLNTEAFF. The DNA of the CDR3 is TGTGCCAGCGACAAAGGGGGACAGCTGAACACTGAAGCTTTCTTT.

The rearrangement uses TRBV28 and TRBJ2-1; D is undetermined. The CDR3 has 14 residues. Trimming took off 7 bases at V and 9 bases at J, with 19 bases between the two ends. Germline CDR1 reads MDHEN; CDR2 reads SYDVKM. The CDR3 protein is CASTRSESAAEQFF. The CDR3 bases are TGTGCCAGCACCAGATCAGAGTCCGCGGCTGAGCAGTTCTTC.

The J gene is TRBJ2-1, the V gene TRBV4-1, with D possibly matching TRBD2 (7 bases). V shed 4 bases and J shed 0 bases, with 19 bases lying between them. Germline V gene data show CDR1 as MGHRA and CDR2 as YSYEKL. There are 18 residues in the CDR3. The CDR3 loop is CASSRREGGRISYNEQFF. The DNA of the CDR3 is TGCGCCAGCAGCCGTCGCGAGGGGGGGCGTATCTCCTACAATGAGCAGTTCTTC.

The chain employs TRBV28 and TRBJ2-3; possible D gene TRBD1, 5 bases. V lost 4 bases, J lost 0 bases, and 11 bases lay in between. This CDR3 is 15 amino acids long. The germline V gene encodes CDR1 MDHEN and CDR2 SYDVKM. CDR3 nucleotides: TGTGCCAGCAGTTCGCACAGGCCGAGCACAGATACGCAGTATTTT. The encoded protein is CASSSHRPSTDTQYF.

This sequence joins TRBV6-5 and TRBJ2-3; no reliable D call. The CDR3 runs to 12 residues. Germline V gene lookup returns CDR1 MNHEY and CDR2 SVGAGI. The V end lost 9 bases, the J end lost 2 bases, and 9 bases lay between the germline ends. The CDR3: CASSKNTDTQYF. In DNA, the CDR3 is TGTGCCAGTAGTAAGAACACAGATACGCAGTATTTT.

The chain joins TRBV5-1 to TRBJ1-6; the D gene is possibly TRBD1 (5 bases). V shed 4 bases and J shed 11 bases, with 13 bases lying between them. Germline CDR1 is SGHRS and CDR2 is YFSETQ. The CDR3 has 13 residues. The CDR3: CASSPTPGAPLHF. The CDR3 nucleotides are TGCGCCAGCAGCCCTACCCCGGGGGCACCCCTCCACTTT.